The T cell receptor beta chain under discussion was sequenced for a study of breast tumors, draining lymph nodes, adjacent tissues (dated by TCRdb to 2016 to 2017). Describing the broader study: Breast cancer patients provided tumor, adjacent nontumor tissue and axillary lymph nodes, and the study compared the TCR beta repertoires across these three sources. In human breast cancer, the study set out to assess how tumor, surrounding tissue and draining lymph node repertoires relate to one another and whether T cells might be exchanged between them.

The table lists this clonotype with a few counts. Its binding antigen is unknown. The record has no base qualities; no much larger clone is one base away. Trimming takes 0 bases from V and 9 bases from J, and the germline ends sit 19 bases apart. The germline V gene provides CDR1 MGHRA and CDR2 YSYEKL. The CDR3 goes from the cysteine to the phenylalanine over 16 residues. Only the CDR3 DNA stays, 48 bases, in frame from base 1. TCRdb names Illumina HiSeq 2000 as the instrument used. TCR beta chain libraries were generated through multiplex PCR amplification. High-throughput sequencing was used to analyze the amplified TCR beta chain products. TCRdb ran its own pipeline on the public reads, namely fastp trimming at Q25 and MiXCR clone calling, and kept in-frame beta chains. Rows are unified per CDR3 protein, each entry keeping the most common DNA and genes. This sample comprises approximately 23,000 distinct CDR3 sequences, 60% to 75% of them detected only once. Under 25% of the sample belongs to the ten largest clones.

General findings and caveats noted by the study authors: The conclusion that tumor T cells originate in lymph nodes was framed as consistent with a hypothesis rather than directly demonstrated. A scenario in which most tumor T cells derive from the lymph node and then expand within tumor tissue was judged to be consistent with the data. Tumor T-cell repertoires showed less diversity than lymph node repertoires and more diversity than nontumor tissue repertoires, and tumor T-cell repertoires showed preferential V and J gene usage. In luminal-like breast cancer, tumor and nontumor tissue repertoires resembled each other significantly more than in basal-like breast cancer.

The adjacent samples were made up of nontumor breast tissue around the tumor. The receptor was derived from a female donor with breast cancer. Some clones in this sample may be carry-over from other donors' samples. The specimen sequenced was tumor-adjacent breast tissue. This chain joins TRBV4-1 to TRBJ2-3, with the D call perhaps TRBD1 or TRBD2, each one matching 5 bases. The CDR3 region reads CASSQEGSLGTATQYF. The DNA sequence follows: TGCGCCAGCAGCCAAGAGGGCTCCCTCGGGACGGCAACGCAGTATTTT.